This T cell receptor beta chain stems from a study of T cells in Graves' hyperthyroidism and ophthalmopathy. TCR beta CDR3 sequences were amplified from RNA transcripts. First-round RT-PCR targeting the TCR CDR3 was performed with the HTBI primer set. One entry per CDR3 protein, called by TCRdb with MiXCR from the multiplex PCR reads. The repertoire holds approximately 410,000 distinct CDR3 sequences, with over 12% as singletons. This clonotype was seen a handful of times. As yet, its antigen is unknown. A much bigger clone sits one base away, suggesting this may be a read error. Deletions cut 6 bases from V and 6 bases from J, with 17 bases between. CDR3 length equals 14 residues. The germline CDR1 and CDR2 sequences are SNHLY and FYNNEI. Together with thyroid ultrasound, orbital computed tomography, serum thyroxine and TRAb, clinical symptoms were used for diagnoses. Whole-study results and caveats: Stable hyperthyroidism was told apart from ophthalmopathy by a model built on 13 V-J features. Expanded thyroid clonotypes (above 0.001) were mostly also found in blood.

The chain uses TRBV2 and TRBJ1-2, with D possibly TRBD1 on 5 matching bases. Sequencing input: blood. This receptor was taken from a young man with Graves' ophthalmopathy. In DNA, the CDR3 is TGTGCCAGCAGCCAAATCCCCGAGGGGAATGGCTACACCTTC. It is translated as CASSQIPEGNGYTF.